This TCR beta chain was identified in a study of blood T cell repertoires in COVID-19. Overall study context: PBMCs, B-cell-depleted T cells, or T cells provided the cDNA or gDNA that made up the material.

CDR1 is SGHRS and CDR2 is YFSETQ in the germline V gene. The CDR3 has 15 amino acids. The V end was cut by 4 bases, the J end by 0 bases, with 10 bases between. Authors' analysis steps: Amplifying reference gene primers gave estimates of nucleated cell counts. Clones were read by immunoSEQ multiplex PCR, and TCRdb kept only the in-frame ones, dropping some. V and J calls and clone size follow that table, whereas D and trimming were derived from the DNA. The sample shows over 70,000 clones, about four fifths of them seen only once. V gene TRBV5-1 combines with J gene TRBJ2-2; weak D call: TRBD1 (6 bases). This TCR came from a man aged 70 or older with COVID-19, enrolled during active disease. Sample: peripheral blood. The CDR3 region has the DNA TGCGCCAGCAGCGCCGGGACAACGAACACCGGGGAGCTGTTTTTT. It specifies CASSAGTTNTGELFF.